This T cell receptor (beta chain) was sequenced during a study of blood T cell repertoires in COVID-19. About the study: Sample material is recorded as cDNA or gDNA derived from T cells, B-cell-depleted T cells, or PBMCs.

The repertoire was sequenced with immunoSEQ multiplex PCR; TCRdb's copy has only in-frame clones and lacks some. The table lists 200,000 to 250,000 clones, around 85% of them singletons. Participant age was roughly 18 to 100 years, and participants resided in 20 to 30 US areas. Participant-given clinical history determined each cohort assignment. The junction had 12 bases not matched to a gene; V was cut back by 3 bases and J by 4 bases. Germline-derived CDR1 and CDR2 are LNHDA and SQIVND (reference sequence). CDR3 length: 16 amino acids. The TCR was taken from a woman aged 40 to 50 with acute COVID-19. The genes are TRBV19 and TRBJ2-7; 7 bases align to TRBD1. Input material: PBMCs or T cells enriched from blood (not recorded which). In nucleotides, the CDR3 is TGTGCCAGTAGTATCGGCACCTCGGGACAGAGATACGAGCAGTACTTC. Protein sequence: CASSIGTSGQRYEQYF.